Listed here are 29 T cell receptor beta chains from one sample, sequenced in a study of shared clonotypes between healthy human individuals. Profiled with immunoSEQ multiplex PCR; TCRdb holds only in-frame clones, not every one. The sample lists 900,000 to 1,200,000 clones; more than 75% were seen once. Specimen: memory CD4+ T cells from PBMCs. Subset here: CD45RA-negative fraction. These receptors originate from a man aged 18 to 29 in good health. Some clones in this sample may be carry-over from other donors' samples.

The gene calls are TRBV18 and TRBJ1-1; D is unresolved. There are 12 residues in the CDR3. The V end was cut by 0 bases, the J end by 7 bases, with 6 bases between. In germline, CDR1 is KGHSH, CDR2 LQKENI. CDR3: CASSPPDGEAFF. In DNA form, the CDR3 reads TGTGCCAGCTCACCACCGGACGGTGAAGCTTTCTTT. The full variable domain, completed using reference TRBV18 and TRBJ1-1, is NAGVMQNPRHLVRRRGQEARLRCSPMKGHSHVYWYRQLPEEGLKFMVYLQKENIIDESGMPKERFSAEFPKEGPSILRIQQVVRGDSAAYFCASSPPDGEAFFGQGTRLTVV.

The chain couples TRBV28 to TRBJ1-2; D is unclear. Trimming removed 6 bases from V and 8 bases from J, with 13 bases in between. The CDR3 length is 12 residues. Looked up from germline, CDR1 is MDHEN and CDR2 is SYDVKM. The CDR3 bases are TGTGCCAGCAGCCTCACTCTGGGAGGCTACACCTTC. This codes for CASSLTLGGYTF.

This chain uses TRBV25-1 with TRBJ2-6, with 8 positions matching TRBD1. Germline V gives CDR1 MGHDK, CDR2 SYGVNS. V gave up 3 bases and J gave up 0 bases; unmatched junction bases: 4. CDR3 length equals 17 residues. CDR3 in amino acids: CASSDAQGVSGANVLTF. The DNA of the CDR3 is TGTGCCAGCAGTGATGCACAGGGGGTCTCTGGGGCCAACGTCCTGACTTTC.

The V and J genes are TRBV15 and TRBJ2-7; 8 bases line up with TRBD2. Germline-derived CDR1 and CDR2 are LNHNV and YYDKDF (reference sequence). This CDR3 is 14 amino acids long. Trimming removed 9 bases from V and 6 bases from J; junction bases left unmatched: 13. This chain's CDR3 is CATAGGSGVSEQYF. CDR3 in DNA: TGTGCCACAGCGGGCGGTAGCGGGGTATCCGAGCAGTACTTC.

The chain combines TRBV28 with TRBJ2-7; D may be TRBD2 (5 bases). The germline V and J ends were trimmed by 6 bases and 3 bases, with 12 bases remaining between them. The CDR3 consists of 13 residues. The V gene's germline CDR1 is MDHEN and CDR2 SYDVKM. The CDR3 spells CASRLDYDYEQYF. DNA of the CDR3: TGTGCCAGCAGGCTAGACTACGACTACGAGCAGTACTTC.

The CDR3, as DNA: TGTGCCAGCAGGCGGCAGTCCCAAGGCATCTACGAGCAGTACTTC. This codes for CASRRQSQGIYEQYF. The rearrangement joins TRBV11-2 to TRBJ2-7; D is undetermined. The V gene's germline CDR1 is SGHAT and CDR2 FQNNGV. The CDR3 totals 15 residues. The V gene lost 6 bases and the J gene lost 3 bases, with 18 bases spanning the gap.

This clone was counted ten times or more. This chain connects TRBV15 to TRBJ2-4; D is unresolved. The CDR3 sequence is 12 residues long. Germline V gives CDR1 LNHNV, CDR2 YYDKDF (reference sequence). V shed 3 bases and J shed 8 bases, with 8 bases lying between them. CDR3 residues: CATSSDLHIQYF. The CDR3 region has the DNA TGTGCCACCAGCAGCGACTTACACATTCAGTACTTC.

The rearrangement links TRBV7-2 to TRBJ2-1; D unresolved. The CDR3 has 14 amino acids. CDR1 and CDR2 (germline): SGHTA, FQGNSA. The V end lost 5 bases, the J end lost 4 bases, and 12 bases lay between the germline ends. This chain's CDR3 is CASSPAQEYNEQFF. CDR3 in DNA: TGTGCCAGCAGCCCGGCCCAGGAATACAATGAGCAGTTCTTC.

The CDR3 spells CASSLDLGTGASYEQYF. The CDR3 nucleotides are TGTGCCAGCAGCTTAGATCTCGGGACAGGGGCTTCCTACGAGCAGTACTTC. This chain uses TRBV11-2 with TRBJ2-7, with 10 bases aligning to TRBD1. V dropped 0 bases and J dropped 1; count of bases not matched to a gene: 6. Germline V gene lookup returns CDR1 SGHAT and CDR2 FQNNGV. This CDR3 contains 17 residues.

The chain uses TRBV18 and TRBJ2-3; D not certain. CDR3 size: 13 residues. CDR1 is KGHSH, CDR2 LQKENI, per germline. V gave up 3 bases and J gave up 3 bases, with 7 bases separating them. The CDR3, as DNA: TGTGCCAGCTCACCCCTCCGAACAGATACGCAGTATTTT. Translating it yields CASSPLRTDTQYF.

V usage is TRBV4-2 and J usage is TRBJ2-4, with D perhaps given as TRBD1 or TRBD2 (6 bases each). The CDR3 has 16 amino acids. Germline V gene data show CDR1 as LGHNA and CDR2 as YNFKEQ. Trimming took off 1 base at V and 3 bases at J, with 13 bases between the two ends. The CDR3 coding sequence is TGTGCCAGCAGCCAAGCGGAGGGGGTTGACAAAAACATTCAGTACTTC. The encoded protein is CASSQAEGVDKNIQYF.

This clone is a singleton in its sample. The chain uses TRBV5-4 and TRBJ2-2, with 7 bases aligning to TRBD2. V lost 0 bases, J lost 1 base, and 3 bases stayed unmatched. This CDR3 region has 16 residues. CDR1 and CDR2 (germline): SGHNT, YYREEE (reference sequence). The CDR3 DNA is TGTGCCAGCAGCTTGGCCCCTAGCGGGAACACCGGGGAGCTGTTTTTT. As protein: CASSLAPSGNTGELFF. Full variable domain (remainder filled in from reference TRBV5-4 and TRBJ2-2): ETGVTQSPTHLIKTRGQQVTLRCSSQSGHNTVSWYQQALGQGPQFIFQYYREEENGRGNFPPRFSGLQFPNYSSELNVNALELDDSALYLCASSLAPSGNTGELFFGEGSRLTVL.

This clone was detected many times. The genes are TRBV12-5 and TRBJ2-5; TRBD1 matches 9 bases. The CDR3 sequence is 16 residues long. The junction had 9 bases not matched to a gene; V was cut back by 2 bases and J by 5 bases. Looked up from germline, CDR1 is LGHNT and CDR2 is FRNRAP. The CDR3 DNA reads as TGTGCTAGTGGTTTGACGCCGGGACAGGGAGTGGAGACCCAGTACTTC. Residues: CASGLTPGQGVETQYF.

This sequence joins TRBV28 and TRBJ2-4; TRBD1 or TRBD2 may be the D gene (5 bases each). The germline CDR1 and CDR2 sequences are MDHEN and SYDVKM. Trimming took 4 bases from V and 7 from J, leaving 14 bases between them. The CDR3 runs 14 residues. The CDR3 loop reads CASSSGTLRNIQYF. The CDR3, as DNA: TGTGCCAGCAGTTCCGGGACCCTTCGGAACATTCAGTACTTC.

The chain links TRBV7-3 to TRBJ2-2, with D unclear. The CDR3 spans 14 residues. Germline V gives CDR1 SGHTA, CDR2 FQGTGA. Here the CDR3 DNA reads TGTGCTAGCCGCACGGCCCCGGACACCGGGGAGCTGTTTTTT. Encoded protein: CASRTAPDTGELFF.

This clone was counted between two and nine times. CDR3 in DNA: TGTGCCAGCAGCTCCGTGAACACTGAAGCTTTCTTT. The encoded protein is CASSSVNTEAFF. The chain joins TRBV9 to TRBJ1-1; D remains unclear. From germline, CDR1 is SGDLS and CDR2 YYNGEE. This CDR3 has 12 residues. V lost 4 bases and J lost 0, with 4 bases in between.

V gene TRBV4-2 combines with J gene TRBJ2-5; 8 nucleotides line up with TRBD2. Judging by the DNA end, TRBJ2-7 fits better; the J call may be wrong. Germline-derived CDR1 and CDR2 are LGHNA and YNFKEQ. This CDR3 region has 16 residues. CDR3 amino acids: CASSQGGLVSSYEQYF. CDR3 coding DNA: TGTGCCAGCAGCCAAGGGGGACTAGTCAGTAGCTACGAGCAGTACTTC.

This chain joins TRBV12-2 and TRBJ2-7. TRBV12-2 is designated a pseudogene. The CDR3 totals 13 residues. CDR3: CASWGAANHEQYF. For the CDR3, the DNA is TGTGCAAGTTGGGGGGCAGCAAACCACGAGCAGTACTTC.

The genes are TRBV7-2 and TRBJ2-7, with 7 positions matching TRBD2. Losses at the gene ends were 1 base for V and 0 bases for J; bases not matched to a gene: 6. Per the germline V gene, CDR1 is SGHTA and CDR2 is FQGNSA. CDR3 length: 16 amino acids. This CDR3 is CASSLDGGEYSYEQYF. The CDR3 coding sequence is TGTGCCAGCAGCTTAGATGGGGGGGAATACTCCTACGAGCAGTACTTC.

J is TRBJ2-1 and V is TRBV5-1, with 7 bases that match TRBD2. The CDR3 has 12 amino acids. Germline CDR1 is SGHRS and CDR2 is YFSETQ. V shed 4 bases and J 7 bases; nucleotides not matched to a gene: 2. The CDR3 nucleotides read TGCGCCAGCAGCATAGCGGGTAATGAGCAGTTCTTC. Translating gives CASSIAGNEQFF. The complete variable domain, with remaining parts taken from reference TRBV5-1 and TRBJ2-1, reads KAGVTQTPRYLIKTRGQQVTLSCSPISGHRSVSWYQQTPGQGLQFLFEYFSETQRNKGNFPGRFSGRQFSNSRSEMNVSTLELGDSALYLCASSIAGNEQFFGPGTRLTVL.

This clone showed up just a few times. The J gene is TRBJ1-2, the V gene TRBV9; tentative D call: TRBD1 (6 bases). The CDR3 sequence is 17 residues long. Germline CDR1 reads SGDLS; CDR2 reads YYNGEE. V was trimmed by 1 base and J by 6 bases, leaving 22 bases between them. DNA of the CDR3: TGTGCCAGCAGCGTACTCTCTCCAGGGGTCAGAGGGAATGGCTACACCTTC. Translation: CASSVLSPGVRGNGYTF.

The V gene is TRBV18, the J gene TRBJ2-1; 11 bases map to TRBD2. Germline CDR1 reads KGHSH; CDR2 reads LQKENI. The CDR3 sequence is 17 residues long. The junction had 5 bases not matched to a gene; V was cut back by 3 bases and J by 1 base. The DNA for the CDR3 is TGTGCCAGCTCACCCCCCTTAGCGGGAGGGTCCTACAATGAGCAGTTCTTC. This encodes CASSPPLAGGSYNEQFF.

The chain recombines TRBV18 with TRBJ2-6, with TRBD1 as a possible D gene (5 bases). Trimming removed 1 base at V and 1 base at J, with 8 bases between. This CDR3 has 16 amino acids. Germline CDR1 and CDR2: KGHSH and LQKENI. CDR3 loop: CASSPQTVSGANVLTF. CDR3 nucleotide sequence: TGTGCCAGCTCACCACAGACAGTATCTGGGGCCAACGTCCTGACTTTC.

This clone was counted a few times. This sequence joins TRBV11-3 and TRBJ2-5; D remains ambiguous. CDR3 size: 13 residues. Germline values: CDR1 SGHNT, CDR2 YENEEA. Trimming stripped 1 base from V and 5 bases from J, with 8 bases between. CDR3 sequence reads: CASSLVSYETQYF. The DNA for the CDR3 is TGTGCCAGCAGCTTAGTCTCCTATGAGACCCAGTACTTC.

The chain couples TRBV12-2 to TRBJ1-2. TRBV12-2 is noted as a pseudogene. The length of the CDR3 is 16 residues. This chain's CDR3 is CASRPRCPGPLHGYTF. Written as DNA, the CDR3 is TGTGCAAGTCGCCCCCGTTGCCCGGGCCCTCTTCATGGCTACACCTTC.

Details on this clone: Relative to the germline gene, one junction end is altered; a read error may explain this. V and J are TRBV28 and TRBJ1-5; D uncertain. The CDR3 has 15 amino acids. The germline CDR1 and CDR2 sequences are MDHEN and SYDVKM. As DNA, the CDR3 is TGTGCCGGCAGTTTGAATCTAATAGCCAATCAGCCCCAGCATTTT. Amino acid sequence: CAGSLNLIANQPQHF.

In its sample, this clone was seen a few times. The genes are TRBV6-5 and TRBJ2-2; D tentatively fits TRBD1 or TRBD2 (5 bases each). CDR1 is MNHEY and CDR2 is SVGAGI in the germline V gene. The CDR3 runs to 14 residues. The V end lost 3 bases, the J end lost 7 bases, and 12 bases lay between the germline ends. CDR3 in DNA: TGTGCCAGCAGTTATGGTTGGGGGAACGGGGAGCTGTTTTTT. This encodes CASSYGWGNGELFF.

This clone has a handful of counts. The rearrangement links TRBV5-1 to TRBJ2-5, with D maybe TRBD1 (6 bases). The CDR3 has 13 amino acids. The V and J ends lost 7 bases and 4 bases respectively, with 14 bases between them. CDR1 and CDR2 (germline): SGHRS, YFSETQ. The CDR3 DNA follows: TGCGCCAGCGCCGCCCAGGGGCCAGAGACCCAGTACTTC. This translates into CASAAQGPETQYF.

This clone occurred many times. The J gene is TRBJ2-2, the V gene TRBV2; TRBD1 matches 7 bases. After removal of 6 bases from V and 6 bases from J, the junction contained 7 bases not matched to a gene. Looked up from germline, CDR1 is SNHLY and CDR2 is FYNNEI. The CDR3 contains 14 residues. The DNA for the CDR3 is TGTGCCAGCAGCGAGACAGGGATCCCCGGGGAGCTGTTTTTT. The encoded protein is CASSETGIPGELFF.